One TCR beta chain is described in this entry. The antigen remains undetermined. With UMI labels, 5' RACE was used to prepare the TRB cDNA libraries. TCRdb re-analyzed the 5' RACE reads; it lists each CDR3 protein once, without DNA. In all, the sample yields about 41,000 distinct CDR3 sequences. This entry comes from a study of CXCR3-negative and CXCR3-positive naive CD8 T cells. Per germline, CDR1 DFQATT and CDR2 SNEGSKA (reference sequence). The CDR3 has 13 amino acids. Subsets of CD8+ T cells were each sorted in triplicate at 300,000 cells apiece. Study results and caveats: Both naive subsets showed comparably high diversity, and memory CD8+ cells showed much lower diversity. It was found that naive subsets had comparable surface CD5, and TCR strength was inferred from TRB CDR3 properties. The study found CXCR3 expression partially decreased after cryopreservation and ran most assays on fresh PBMCs.

The V and J genes are TRBV20-1 and TRBJ2-7; the TRBD1 assignment by TCRdb is unverifiable without DNA. The sequence derives from a human donor in good health. Some clones in this sample may be carry-over from other donors' samples. The sequenced material came from naive CXCR3- CD8+ T cells from blood. Subset noted: CD45RO-CCR7+CD27+CD95- naive CD8+ T cells lacking CXCR3 (TNR3-). CDR3 amino acids: CSATSGQGYEQYF.